This T cell receptor (beta chain) emerged from a study of naive and memory T cell subsets. General study findings and limits: In naive cells, over 85% of TCR sequences were seen only once.

An equimolar mix of two oligonucleotides served as the beta constant-region primer for TRBC1 and TRBC2. TCRdb used MiXCR to reprocess the UMI-ligation and nested PCR reads, holding one entry per CDR3 protein. This repertoire shows some 83,000 distinct CDR3 sequences, approximately 14% found once; its top ten account for approximately 0.93%. In regard to this clonotype: Its specificity is unknown.

The sequence came from a human donor in good health. The sequencing sample was made of central memory CD4+ T cells from blood.

CDR3 bases: TGTGCCAGCGCCCTGGGTAGCCCGAACACCGGGGAGCTGTTTTTT. It is translated as CASALGSPNTGELFF. The chain combines TRBV2 with TRBJ2-2; D gene uncertain. V lost 8 bases to trimming and J lost 0 bases, with 13 bases between them. CDR1 SNHLY and CDR2 FYNNEI come from the germline V gene. The CDR3 runs to 15 residues.